This section outlines one T cell receptor beta chain sequence together with its context. Its recognized antigen is unknown. Per-nucleotide qualities are absent, and no much larger clonotype sits a single base away. TCRbeta CDR3 regions were amplified from genomic DNA using the immunoSEQ Assay, a bias-controlled multiplex PCR. Per the original workflow: Nucleated cell counts per sample were estimated from amplification of reference gene primers within the assay. To quantify the absolute abundance of each unique TCRbeta CDR3 rearrangement, sequence reads were collapsed and filtered. For each sample, productive Simpson clonality was calculated by taking the square root of Simpson's diversity index across productive rearrangements. TCRdb carries this immuneACCESS record with in-frame sequences only. Its versions omit some clonotypes, under half of them owing to an unresolved V gene in the studies checked, with the rest unexplained. From that table come the V and J calls and clone size; the DNA was used to work out D and trimming. For this sample the table gives about 250,000 clones, of which around 84% were detected only once. The ten largest make up less than 2% of the sample.

In the prospective study, participants were 18 to 89 years old, resided in 25 or so geographic areas of the United States, and were enrolled through a virtual design. To assign participants to cohorts, the prospective study relied on clinical history that participants themselves reported in a screening survey and a study questionnaire. Recovered participants in ImmuneRACE Cohort 3 were defined as having two consecutive negative NP/OP PCR tests, clearance from a healthcare professional, or resolution of symptoms. In the prospective study, whole blood, serum and a nasopharyngeal or oropharyngeal swab were collected from each participant by mobile phlebotomists. Additional blood draws and questionnaires over an approximately 2-month period could optionally be provided by prospective study participants. Prospective study blood samples were shipped either frozen or at room temperature before DNA extraction.

The sample originates from a study of blood T cell repertoires in COVID-19 (TCRdb year 2020). With regard to the full study: Collaborator samples came from the United States, Italy and Spain and covered acute and convalescent phases of COVID-19. The material from the prospective study consisted of cDNA or gDNA derived from T cells, B-cell-depleted T cells, or PBMCs. Deeply sampled blood TCRbeta repertoires from subjects exposed to, actively infected with, or recovered from COVID-19 were included in the dataset. The repertoires were released in a freely available public database meant as a resource for research on the immune response to SARS-CoV-2. Samples came from the ongoing ImmuneRACE study (first 160 participants) plus 1,254 subjects from 6 global collaborators. A de-identified subject ID, COVID-19 status, age in years and sex were almost always included in the sample metadata. Where HLA class I and class II types were available, the types were taken from metadata supplied by the sample provider, not from assay-based typing. The paper as a whole reports these results and caveats: Clinical and demographic metadata were provided uncurated, with the amount varying by source and participant.

The germline V gene (reference sequence) specifies GTSNPN as CDR1 and SVGIG as CDR2. The CDR3 covers 16 residues, taking in both the cysteine and the phenylalanine. The kept DNA is CDR3 alone, 48 bases in frame from the first base. The germline V and J ends show losses of 3 bases and 2 bases respectively, and no gene match explains 4 bases of the junction. The chain is assembled from TRBV30 and TRBJ1-6; 10 bases in between match TRBD1. The sequence derives from a man in his forties who had recovered from COVID-19. The specimen sequenced was PBMCs or T cells enriched from blood (not recorded which). The DNA is as follows: TGTGCCTGGAGGCGGGACAGGGGCCCCTATAATTCACCCCTCCACTTT. This yields the protein CAWRRDRGPYNSPLHF.